This record concerns one T cell receptor beta chain sequence. It lacks a known antigen. Qualities for individual bases were not recorded, and no much larger clone is one base off. The source of the sample is a study of blood T cell repertoires in COVID-19 (dated by TCRdb to the early 2020s). For the wider study: Samples from collaborators originated in the United States, Italy and Spain and spanned both the acute and convalescent phases of COVID-19. The material from the prospective study consisted of cDNA or gDNA derived from T cells, B-cell-depleted T cells, or PBMCs. Subjects who had been exposed to COVID-19, were actively infected with it, or had recovered from it provided the deeply sampled blood TCRbeta repertoires that made up the dataset. A freely available public database, intended as a resource for researchers studying the immune response to SARS-CoV-2, is where the repertoires were released. The samples were drawn from the first 160 participants of the ongoing ImmuneRACE study and from 1,254 subjects provided by 6 global collaborators. A de-identified subject ID, COVID-19 status, age in years and sex were almost always included in the sample metadata. HLA class I and class II types, where available, came from metadata supplied by the sample provider rather than from assay-based typing. Here is what the overall study found, with its caveats: How much clinical and demographic metadata was included differed by source and by participant, and the metadata was provided uncurated.

The immunoSEQ Assay, a bias-controlled multiplex PCR, was used to amplify TCRbeta CDR3 regions from genomic DNA. Per the authors' processing: The number of nucleated cells in each sample was estimated by amplification of reference gene primers within the assay. To quantify the absolute abundance of each unique TCRbeta CDR3 rearrangement, sequence reads were collapsed and filtered. For each sample, productive Simpson clonality was calculated as the square root of Simpson's diversity index across productive rearrangements. In TCRdb, the immuneACCESS table is reduced to in-frame sequences with V and J assigned. These tables do not hold every clone; where another copy was compared, an unresolved V gene accounts for under half, and the others remain unexplained. That table gives V, J and clone size, and the DNA gave D and trimming. The sample includes about 24,000 clones, with roughly four fifths observed a single time. Less than 2.5% of the sample rests with the top ten.

At one collaborating source in Seattle, patients were enrolled during active infection and were followed longitudinally through the course of disease. Collaborating institutions collected whole blood in K2EDTA tubes following their own protocols. For TCRbeta analysis, collaborator samples were shipped as frozen whole blood, as isolated PBMCs, or as DNA extracted from either sample type. Sample: peripheral blood. The origin of this receptor is a woman aged 65 to 85 with COVID-19, enrolled during active disease.

The sequenced DNA is TGTGCCAGCAGCCAGGAAGACAGGACGAGTGGTGGCTACACCTTC. Its protein is CASSQEDRTSGGYTF. The chain employs TRBV4-2 and TRBJ1-2, and TRBD1 may be the D gene, going by 6 matching bases. The germline V gene provides CDR1 LGHNA and CDR2 YNFKEQ. The junction carries 18 bases between V and J, which are trimmed by 3 bases and 7 bases respectively. The CDR3 spans 15 residues, from the cysteine through the phenylalanine. The only DNA kept is the CDR3, 45 bases in frame from the first base.